Included here is one TCR beta chain sequence, with context. Its target is not known. The data originate from a study of shared clonotypes between healthy human individuals. Study-level points and caveats: Among several donors, roughly 5% of naive CD4 clonotypes were found in common.

CDR3 size: 13 residues. J gave up 6 bases and V 8 bases, and 8 bases lay outside the gene matches. Per the germline V gene, CDR1 is SGHRS and CDR2 is YFSETQ. Template for every sorted-subset replicate PCR totaled 200 to 250 ng DNA, 25,000 to 30,000 T cell genomes. Assay used: immunoSEQ multiplex PCR; TCRdb lists only in-frame clones, some missing. The table shows some 2,100,000 clones, with more than 90% occurring only once. The sample taken for sequencing was naive CD4+ T cells sorted from blood. The subset was: CD45RA+ positively selected. This receptor was identified in a man younger than 35 in good health. The chain links TRBV5-1 to TRBJ2-7; 10 positions agree with TRBD1. The CDR3 is CASSRDRGREQYF. In DNA, the CDR3 is TGCGCCAGTTCCCGGGACAGGGGCCGCGAGCAGTACTTC.